This T cell receptor (beta chain) was captured by sequencing in a study of OX40 agonist ivuxolimab in advanced cancers. Study details: A diagnosis of hepatocellular carcinoma, melanoma, renal cell or head and neck cancer was present in dose-escalation patients. Study observations and caveats: Clonal expansion was seen in CD4+ and CD8+ blood T cells by week 6 at 0.1 to 3.0 mg/kg. Patients who responded partially at 0.1-3.0 mg/kg showed clonal expansion ranking among the lowest.

A remark on this clone: Its antigen is still unknown.

Clones were sequenced by immunoSEQ multiplex PCR, and TCRdb holds only the in-frame ones, with some missing. The data hold about 61,000 clones, with 92% observed a single time. The timepoints at which blood was sampled were baseline, cycle 4 day 1, and cycle 7 day 1. This receptor was obtained from an adult with an advanced solid tumor such as melanoma, head and neck, liver or kidney cancer. Sample: CD4+ or CD8+ T cells sorted from blood, taken in a trial of the OX40 agonist ivuxolimab.

The CDR3: CASATHRTEAFF. As DNA, the CDR3 is TGTGCTAGTGCCACCCACAGAACTGAAGCTTTCTTT. This chain links TRBV12-5 with TRBJ1-1; D unclear. The CDR3 contains 12 residues. Germline assignment: CDR1 LGHNT and CDR2 FRNRAP. With 7 bases removed from V and 5 bases from J, the gap between germline ends came to 11 bases.